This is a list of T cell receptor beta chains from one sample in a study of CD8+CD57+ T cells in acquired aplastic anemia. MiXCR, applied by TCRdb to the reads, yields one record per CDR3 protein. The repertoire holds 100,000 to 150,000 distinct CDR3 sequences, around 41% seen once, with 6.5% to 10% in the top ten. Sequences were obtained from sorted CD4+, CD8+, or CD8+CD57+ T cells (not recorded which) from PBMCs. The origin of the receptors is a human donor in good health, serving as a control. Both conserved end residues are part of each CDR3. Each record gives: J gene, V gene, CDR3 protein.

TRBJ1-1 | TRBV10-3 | CAIGENRDTEAFF
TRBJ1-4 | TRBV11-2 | CASSPPTGWNEKLFF
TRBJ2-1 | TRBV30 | CAWSVQGTEQFF
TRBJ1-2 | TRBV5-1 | CASRKTGKQGYTF
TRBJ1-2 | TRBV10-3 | CAISERLANYGYTF
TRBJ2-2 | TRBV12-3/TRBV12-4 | CASSYRSTGELFF
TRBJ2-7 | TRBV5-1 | CASSPGLGDPYEQYF
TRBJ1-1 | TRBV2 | CASSEVGGTEAFF
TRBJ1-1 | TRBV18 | CASSPRDRLNTEAFF
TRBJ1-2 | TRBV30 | CAWSVGTAYGYTF
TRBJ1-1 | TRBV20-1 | CSAQDTRGAGTEAFF
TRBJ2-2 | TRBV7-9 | CASSLAVLVSSFTGELFF
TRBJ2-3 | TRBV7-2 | CASSLTVSGGRDTQYF
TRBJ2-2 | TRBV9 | CASSVGPNTGELFF
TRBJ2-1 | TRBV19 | CASGGLPLQFHNEQFF
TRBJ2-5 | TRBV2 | CASKRAPQGRTIQETQYF
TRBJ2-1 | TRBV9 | CASSVEYGGGELFF
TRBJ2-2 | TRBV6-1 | CASRIQAQNTGELSF
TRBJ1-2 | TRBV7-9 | CASSLGEGDGYTF
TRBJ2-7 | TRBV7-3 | CATRPRGGLYEQYF
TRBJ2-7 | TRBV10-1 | CASSDPWTGGNEQYF
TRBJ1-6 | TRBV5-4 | CASSLGQGARFNSPLHF
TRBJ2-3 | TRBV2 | CASSGRQGARTDTQYF
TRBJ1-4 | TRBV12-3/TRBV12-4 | CASSSVPGQGFGEKLFF
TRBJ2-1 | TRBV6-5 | CASSIAGGRYNEQFF
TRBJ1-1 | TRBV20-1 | CSALRPVNTEAFF
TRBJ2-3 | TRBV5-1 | CASSFKDFTDTQYF
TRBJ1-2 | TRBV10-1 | CASSARTGGTEIGYTF
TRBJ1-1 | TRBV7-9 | CASSLGGGEAFF
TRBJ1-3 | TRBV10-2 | CASSDLPGNTIYF
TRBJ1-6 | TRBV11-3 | CASSGTGGHSPLHF
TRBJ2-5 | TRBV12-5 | CASGFSGGAETQYF
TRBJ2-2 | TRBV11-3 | CASTSGGLAFTGELFF
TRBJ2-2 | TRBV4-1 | CASSQNSGSLNTGELFF
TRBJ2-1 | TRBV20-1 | CSVRRGSSYNEQFF
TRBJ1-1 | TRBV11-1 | CASSFLRGGLPGQNTEAFF
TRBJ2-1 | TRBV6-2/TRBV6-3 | CASSYVGLAGDNEQFF
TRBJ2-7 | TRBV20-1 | CSARTRDSPYEQYF
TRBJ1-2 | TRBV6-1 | CASSLNTGQDYGYTF
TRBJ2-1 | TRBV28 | CASSPSGAWEQSYNEQFF
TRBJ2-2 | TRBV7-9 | CASSLGGRYSGLPGELFF
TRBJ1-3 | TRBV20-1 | CSARNWGSLFGNTIYF
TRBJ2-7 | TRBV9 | CASSAPGHTYEQYF
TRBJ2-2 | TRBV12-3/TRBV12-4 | CASSHWATGELFF
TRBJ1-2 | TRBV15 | CATSSYPTATGVYGYTF
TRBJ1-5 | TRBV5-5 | CASSSTAEQPQHF
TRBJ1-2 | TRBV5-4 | CASSHREWGSRGYTF
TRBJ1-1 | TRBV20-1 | CSARLRNTEAFF
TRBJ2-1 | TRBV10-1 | CASSPGKGAYNEQFF
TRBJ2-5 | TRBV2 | CASEWGGEETQYF
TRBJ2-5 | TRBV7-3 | CASAPIAGGQETQYF
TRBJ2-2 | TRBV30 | CAWSVAGFGNTGELFF
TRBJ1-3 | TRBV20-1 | CSARLGQSFSGTTIYF
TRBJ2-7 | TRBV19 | CASTRQGAYEQYF
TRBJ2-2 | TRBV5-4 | CASSFGQNQNTGELFF